The 30 T cell receptor beta chains below all came from one sample that was sequenced in a study of circulating and synovial CD4+ cells in juvenile arthritis. Assay: immunoSEQ multiplex PCR; the TCRdb copy retains only in-frame clones and omits some. Of about 34,000 clones in the sample, less than 97% were seen once. Sequencing was performed on CD4+ T cells from blood. These receptors originate from a human donor with juvenile idiopathic arthritis.

The gene calls are TRBV4-1 and TRBJ2-1, with 13 bases lining up with TRBD2. J gave up 9 bases and V 4 bases, and 6 bases lay outside the gene matches. Looked up from germline, CDR1 is MGHRA and CDR2 is YSYEKL. The CDR3 runs to 15 residues. DNA of the CDR3: TGCGCCAGCAGCCCCAGGACTAGCGGGAGAGGTGAGCAGTTCTTC. This gives the protein CASSPRTSGRGEQFF.

This sequence joins TRBV7-2 and TRBJ2-1; 10 bases are a match to TRBD2. V lost 2 bases to trimming and J lost 10 bases; unmatched junction nucleotides: 2. CDR1 SGHTA and CDR2 FQGNSA come from the germline V gene. This CDR3 is 13 amino acids long. Here the CDR3 reads CASSLLAGVEQFF. The CDR3 nucleotides are TGTGCCAGCAGCTTACTAGCGGGAGTCGAGCAGTTCTTC. The variable domain in full, completed from reference TRBV7-2 and TRBJ2-1, reads GAGVSQSPSNKVTEKGKDVELRCDPISGHTALYWYRQSLGQGLEFLIYFQGNSAPDKSGLPSDRFSAERTGGSVSTLTIQRTQQEDSAVYLCASSLLAGVEQFFGPGTRLTVL.

In this sample, this clone turned up once. The rearrangement uses TRBV5-1 and TRBJ1-1, with a possible D match to TRBD1 (5 bases). This CDR3 is built from 15 residues. Per the germline V gene, CDR1 is SGHRS and CDR2 is YFSETQ. With 0 bases removed from V and 1 base from J, the gap between germline ends came to 10 bases. The CDR3: CASSLGGSGNTEAFF. The CDR3 nucleotides read TGCGCCAGCAGCTTGGGGGGCAGTGGGAACACTGAAGCTTTCTTT.

The chain joins TRBV4-1 to TRBJ2-7, with D perhaps TRBD2 (5 bases). Germline CDR1 reads MGHRA; CDR2 reads YSYEKL. Deletions cut 3 bases from V and 0 bases from J, with 12 bases between. The CDR3 is made up of 15 amino acids. The CDR3 loop is CASSHTGTSSYEQYF. The CDR3 DNA reads as TGCGCCAGCAGCCATACGGGAACGAGCTCCTACGAGCAGTACTTC.

The V and J genes are TRBV7-7 and TRBJ2-1, with 7 bases aligning to TRBD1. V trimming: 0 bases; J trimming: 3 bases; junction bases outside the gene matches: 2. Germline V gives CDR1 SSHAT, CDR2 FNYEAQ (reference sequence). The CDR3 spans 15 residues. The CDR3 loop reads CASSLATGIYNEQFF. CDR3 nucleotide sequence: TGTGCCAGCAGCTTAGCGACAGGGATCTACAATGAGCAGTTCTTC. The full variable domain, completed using reference TRBV7-7 and TRBJ2-1, is GAGVSQSPRYKVTKRGQDVTLRCDPISSHATLYWYQQALGQGPEFLTYFNYEAQPDKSGLPSDRFSAERPEGSISTLTIQRTEQRDSAMYRCASSLATGIYNEQFFGPGTRLTVL.

The chain links TRBV19 to TRBJ2-3; 8 positions agree with TRBD2. The CDR3 has 17 residues. The germline V gene has CDR1 LNHDA and CDR2 SQIVND (reference sequence). V lost 5 bases, J lost 1 base, and 11 bases stayed unmatched. CDR3 sequence: CASSRGAGVLGTDTQYF. In DNA, the CDR3 is TGTGCCAGTAGTCGAGGAGCGGGAGTACTCGGCACAGATACGCAGTATTTT.

This clone was recorded a few times. CDR3 sequence reads: CASSTPKEASGRSDEQFF. The CDR3, as DNA: TGCGCCAGCAGCACACCGAAGGAGGCTAGCGGGAGATCGGATGAGCAGTTCTTC. The chain links TRBV4-1 to TRBJ2-1; TRBD2 agrees at 10 bases. CDR3 length: 18 amino acids. Germline values: CDR1 MGHRA, CDR2 YSYEKL. V lost 5 bases and J lost 8; bases outside the gene matches: 18.

This chain links TRBV28 with TRBJ2-7, with 7 bases identical to TRBD2. CDR1 is MDHEN, CDR2 SYDVKM, per germline. The CDR3 contains 13 residues. With 7 bases clipped from V and 6 bases from J, the junction kept 9 bases outside the gene matches. The CDR3 here is CASTPSGGREQYF. CDR3 coding DNA: TGTGCCAGCACCCCTTCGGGGGGTCGCGAGCAGTACTTC.

The CDR3 is CASSQRLDTLGVNEQFF. The CDR3 nucleotides read TGTGCCAGCAGCCAGCGATTAGACACCTTGGGTGTCAATGAGCAGTTCTTC. The chain uses TRBV4-2 and TRBJ2-1; D remains ambiguous. Between the trimmed V and J ends, which lost 3 bases and 6 bases, there was a span of 21 bases. This CDR3 is built from 17 residues. Germline V CDR1 and CDR2: LGHNA, YNFKEQ.

For the CDR3, the DNA is TGTGCCAGCAGCTTAGAGGGCACATACTACGAGCAGTACTTC. Protein sequence: CASSLEGTYYEQYF. This chain joins TRBV11-2 and TRBJ2-7; no definite D call. Trimming stripped 0 bases from V and 3 bases from J, with 9 bases between. CDR3 length equals 14 residues. The germline gives CDR1 SGHAT, CDR2 FQNNGV.

CDR3 sequence: CASSPPDRGRGAFF. The CDR3 DNA follows: TGTGCCAGCTCACCACCGGACAGGGGGCGCGGAGCTTTCTTT. This chain uses TRBV18 with TRBJ1-1, with 11 positions matching TRBD1. Trimming cost V 0 bases and J 10 bases; bases outside gene matches: 4. This CDR3 has 14 residues. From germline, CDR1 is KGHSH and CDR2 LQKENI.

The genes are TRBV10-3 and TRBJ2-1; TRBD2 matches 10 bases. The V gene's germline CDR1 is ENHRY and CDR2 SYGVKD. V was pared by 11 bases and J by 1 base, with 20 bases of the junction left unmatched. This CDR3 spans 19 amino acids. The CDR3 region is CASQGSGSGRAQSYNEQFF. DNA for the CDR3: TGTGCCTCGCAAGGGAGTGGCAGCGGGAGGGCCCAATCCTACAATGAGCAGTTCTTC.

The gene calls are TRBV5-1 and TRBJ1-2; maybe TRBD1 (5 bases). The CDR3 has 13 residues. The V gene lost 2 bases and the J gene lost 4 bases, with 9 bases spanning the gap. Germline CDR1 and CDR2: SGHRS and YFSETQ. DNA of the CDR3: TGCGCCAGCAGCTTCTCAGACAGCTATGGCTACACCTTC. This translates into CASSFSDSYGYTF.

This chain uses TRBV2 with TRBJ1-1; no definite D call. From germline, CDR1 is SNHLY and CDR2 FYNNEI. The CDR3 is made up of 14 amino acids. V lost 6 bases and J lost 0, with 11 bases in between. CDR3 sequence: CASSSTGMNTEAFF. CDR3 sequence (DNA): TGTGCCAGCAGCTCGACGGGTATGAACACTGAAGCTTTCTTT.

The V call is TRBV5-4, the J call TRBJ2-2; D unresolved. Germline V gene sequence: CDR1 SGHNT, CDR2 YYREEE (reference sequence). Trimming shortened V by 4 bases and J by 3 bases, and 10 bases separated the two germline ends. The CDR3 spans 14 residues. This CDR3 is CASSRARDTGELFF. In DNA, the CDR3 is TGTGCCAGCAGCAGAGCCCGAGACACCGGGGAGCTGTTTTTT. Looking up the rest from reference TRBV5-4 and TRBJ2-2 gives the full variable domain: ETGVTQSPTHLIKTRGQQVTLRCSSQSGHNTVSWYQQALGQGPQFIFQYYREEENGRGNFPPRFSGLQFPNYSSELNVNALELDDSALYLCASSRARDTGELFFGEGSRLTVL.

The chain is built from TRBV4-2 and TRBJ1-2; D call uncertain. The CDR3 runs 15 residues. The germline V gene has CDR1 LGHNA and CDR2 YNFKEQ. Between the trimmed V and J ends, which lost 1 base and 1 base, there was a span of 10 bases. The CDR3 loop is CASSQGLSLNYGYTF. CDR3 nucleotides: TGTGCCAGCAGCCAAGGACTGAGCCTTAACTATGGCTACACCTTC.

DNA for the CDR3: TGTGCCAGCAGCGATGAATGGGCCATGTCTGGAAACACCATATATTTT. This translates into CASSDEWAMSGNTIYF. The chain links TRBV9 to TRBJ1-3; D call uncertain. The germline V and J ends were trimmed by 3 bases and 1 base, with 14 bases remaining between them. CDR3 length: 16 amino acids. In germline, CDR1 is SGDLS, CDR2 YYNGEE.

V and J are TRBV5-5 and TRBJ1-1, with a possible D match to TRBD1 (5 bases). Germline V lookup: CDR1 SGHKS, CDR2 YYEKEE (reference sequence). V lost 4 bases to trimming and J lost 1 base, with 14 bases between them. This CDR3 is 15 amino acids long. CDR3 sequence reads: CASSTGETANTEAFF. Here the CDR3 DNA reads TGTGCCAGCAGCACGGGGGAGACAGCGAACACTGAAGCTTTCTTT.

The V call is TRBV30, the J call TRBJ1-4; 10 bases fit TRBD1. The V segment lost 0 bases and the J segment 3 bases; nucleotides outside the gene matches: 4. The CDR3 covers 16 residues. Per the germline V gene, CDR1 is GTSNPN and CDR2 is SVGIG (reference sequence). This CDR3 is CAWSVRGTGANEKLFF. The DNA for the CDR3 is TGTGCCTGGAGTGTACGGGGGACAGGGGCTAATGAAAAACTGTTTTTT.

The chain uses TRBV6-5 and TRBJ2-7; TRBD1 is a possible D gene (6 bases). The germline CDR1 and CDR2 sequences are MNHEY and SVGAGI. Between the trimmed V and J ends, which lost 6 bases and 0 bases, there was a span of 15 bases. The CDR3 length is 15 residues. The CDR3: CASRLDRTTSYEQYF. The CDR3 DNA is TGTGCCAGCAGGCTGGACAGAACCACCTCCTACGAGCAGTACTTC.

This sequence joins TRBV5-1 and TRBJ2-3; 13 bases agree with TRBD2. The CDR3 is 18 residues long. With V trimmed by 0 bases and J by 4 bases, 8 bases remained unmatched. CDR1 is SGHRS and CDR2 is YFSETQ in the germline V gene. The CDR3 protein is CASSLVTGGLAGADTQYF. CDR3 in DNA: TGCGCCAGCAGCTTGGTGACAGGAGGACTAGCGGGAGCAGATACGCAGTATTTT. The full variable domain, its missing parts supplied by reference TRBV5-1 and TRBJ2-3, is KAGVTQTPRYLIKTRGQQVTLSCSPISGHRSVSWYQQTPGQGLQFLFEYFSETQRNKGNFPGRFSGRQFSNSRSEMNVSTLELGDSALYLCASSLVTGGLAGADTQYFGPGTRLTVL.

This chain uses TRBV11-1 with TRBJ2-1; TRBD1 agrees at 9 bases. This CDR3 is built from 13 residues. The trim removed 6 bases at V and 6 bases at J, leaving 3 bases unmatched. Germline-derived CDR1 and CDR2 are SGHAT and FQDESV (reference sequence). This CDR3 is CASRGDRVNEQFF. CDR3 nucleotide sequence: TGTGCCAGCAGGGGGGACAGGGTCAATGAGCAGTTCTTC.

This clone was recorded a few times. The CDR3 DNA reads as TGTGCCAGTAGTTCTCGGACAGGGGGCGGATCACCCCTCCACTTT. Its protein product is CASSSRTGGGSPLHF. The V and J genes are TRBV19 and TRBJ1-6; 11 nucleotides align to TRBD1. This CDR3 has 15 residues. Germline assignment: CDR1 LNHDA and CDR2 SQIVND (reference sequence). Trimming at V came to 5 bases and at J to 10 bases, leaving 7 bases not matched to a gene.

The chain has TRBV27 and TRBJ1-4; tentative D call: TRBD1 (5 bases). V was shortened by 6 bases and J by 0 bases, with 8 bases between the two germline ends. The CDR3 contains 14 residues. Germline V gives CDR1 MNHEY, CDR2 SMNVEV (reference sequence). The CDR3: CASSRGATNEKLFF. Written as DNA, the CDR3 is TGTGCCAGCAGCCGGGGGGCAACTAATGAAAAACTGTTTTTT.

The chain combines TRBV7-9 with TRBJ2-7; 8 bases are shared with TRBD1. The CDR3 loop spans 14 amino acids. J was trimmed by 5 bases and V by 1 base; bases with no gene match: 4. From germline, CDR1 is SEHNR and CDR2 FQNEAQ (reference sequence). CDR3 in DNA: TGTGCCAGCAGCTTAGAGGCAGGGGGCGACGAGCAGTACTTC. Translated, it gives CASSLEAGGDEQYF.

The V gene is TRBV10-3, the J gene TRBJ2-1; the D gene is possibly TRBD2 (6 bases). The CDR3 contains 14 residues. In germline, CDR1 is ENHRY, CDR2 SYGVKD. V was cut by 9 bases and J by 6 bases, with 18 bases left in between. CDR3 sequence reads: CAIAKSSESNEQFF. The CDR3 DNA is TGTGCCATTGCTAAATCTAGCGAAAGCAATGAGCAGTTCTTC.

In the case of this clone: Germline and junction disagree at one end, which may indicate a read error. The chain couples TRBV6-1 to TRBJ2-1, with D perhaps TRBD2 (5 bases). CDR1 and CDR2 from the germline V gene are MNHNS and SASEGT. The CDR3 has 13 residues. CDR3 residues: CASRLAGHNGQFF. CDR3 DNA: TGTGCCAGCAGACTGGCGGGTCACAATGGGCAGTTCTTC.

The chain has TRBV19 and TRBJ2-3, with a weak D call TRBD1 (6 bases). Germline assignment: CDR1 LNHDA and CDR2 SQIVND (reference sequence). The CDR3 has 14 amino acids. V lost 6 bases and J 1 base, leaving 11 bases between the germline ends. Here the CDR3 reads CASSPTGRTDTQYF. CDR3 DNA sequence: TGTGCCAGTAGCCCGACAGGTCGCACAGATACGCAGTATTTT.

The gene calls are TRBV7-9 and TRBJ2-7; 7 bases line up with TRBD1. Trimming cost V 3 bases and J 4 bases; bases outside gene matches: 6. The CDR3 is 14 amino acids. CDR1 is SEHNR and CDR2 is FQNEAQ in the germline V gene (reference sequence). DNA for the CDR3: TGTGCCAGCAGCTTTAGGACAGGTGGATACGAGCAGTACTTC. It codes for CASSFRTGGYEQYF.

DNA of the CDR3: TGTGCCAGCAGCCAAGACGAGGACAGAACTAATGAAAAACTGTTTTTT. Protein sequence: CASSQDEDRTNEKLFF. The chain links TRBV4-2 to TRBJ1-4, with TRBD1 as a possible D gene (6 bases). The CDR3 is 16 residues long. Deletions cut 0 bases from V and 1 base from J, with 9 bases between. Germline lookup yields CDR1 LGHNA and CDR2 YNFKEQ.